This note documents a single TCR beta chain sequence. CDR1 and CDR2 (germline): SGHDT, YYEEEE. The CDR3 loop spans 17 amino acids. V shed 3 bases and J 3 bases; nucleotides not matched to a gene: 11. A Seattle source enrolled patients during active infection and followed them longitudinally. The data stem from a study of blood T cell repertoires in COVID-19. Authors' methods: Nucleated cell counts were estimated from reference gene primer amplification. Assay: immunoSEQ multiplex PCR; the TCRdb copy retains only in-frame clones and omits some. V, J and clone size are those of that table, while D and trimming were read from the DNA. There are 130,000 to 150,000 clones in the sample; about 85% occur only once, and 5% lies in the top ten.

This receptor was identified in a woman in her 70s with COVID-19, enrolled during active disease. Sequencing input: peripheral blood. The V and J genes are TRBV5-6 and TRBJ1-5; TRBD1 matches 8 bases. This CDR3 is CASSSAGTGDYNQPQHF. Here the CDR3 DNA reads TGTGCCAGCAGCTCAGCCGGGACAGGCGACTACAATCAGCCCCAGCATTTT.